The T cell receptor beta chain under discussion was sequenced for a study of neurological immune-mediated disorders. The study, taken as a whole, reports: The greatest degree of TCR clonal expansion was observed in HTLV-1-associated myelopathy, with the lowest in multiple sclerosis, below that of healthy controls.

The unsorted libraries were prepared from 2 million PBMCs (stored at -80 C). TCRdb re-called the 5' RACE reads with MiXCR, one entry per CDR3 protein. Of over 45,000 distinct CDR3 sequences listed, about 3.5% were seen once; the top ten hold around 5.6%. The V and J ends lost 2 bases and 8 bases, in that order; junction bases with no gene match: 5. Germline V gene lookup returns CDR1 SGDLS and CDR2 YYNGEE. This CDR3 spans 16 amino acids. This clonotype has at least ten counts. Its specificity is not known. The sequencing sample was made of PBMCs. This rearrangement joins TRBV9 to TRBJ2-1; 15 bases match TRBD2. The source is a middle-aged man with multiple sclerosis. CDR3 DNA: TGTGCCAGCAGCGTCAGGACTAGCGGGGGGGCGTATGAGCAGTTCTTC. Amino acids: CASSVRTSGGAYEQFF.